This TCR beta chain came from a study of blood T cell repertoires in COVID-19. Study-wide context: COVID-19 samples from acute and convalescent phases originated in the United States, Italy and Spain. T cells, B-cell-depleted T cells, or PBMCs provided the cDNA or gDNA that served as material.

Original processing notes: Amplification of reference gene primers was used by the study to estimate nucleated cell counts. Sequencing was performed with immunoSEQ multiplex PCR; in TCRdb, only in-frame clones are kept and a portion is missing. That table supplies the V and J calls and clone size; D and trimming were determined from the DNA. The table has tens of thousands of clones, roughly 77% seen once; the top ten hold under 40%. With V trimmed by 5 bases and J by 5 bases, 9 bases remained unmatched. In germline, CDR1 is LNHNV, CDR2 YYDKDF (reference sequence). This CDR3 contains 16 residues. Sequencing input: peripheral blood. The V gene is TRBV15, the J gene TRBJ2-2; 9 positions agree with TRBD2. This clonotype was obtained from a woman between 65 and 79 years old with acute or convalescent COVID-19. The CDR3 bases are TGTGCCACCAGCGGGGGACTAGCTCAGGGGACCGGGGAGCTGTTTTTT. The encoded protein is CATSGGLAQGTGELFF. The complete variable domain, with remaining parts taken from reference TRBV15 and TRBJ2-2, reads DAMVIQNPRYQVTQFGKPVTLSCSQTLNHNVMYWYQQKSSQAPKLLFHYYDKDFNNEADTPDNFQSRRPNTSFCFLDIRSPGLGDTAMYLCATSGGLAQGTGELFFGEGSRLTVL.